This passage covers 21 T cell receptor beta chains from one sample sequenced in a study of resident and recirculating memory T cells in vitiligo. Here immunoSEQ multiplex PCR was the method, and the copy in TCRdb shows in-frame clones only, minus some. The sample contains about 76,000 clones, under 95% of which appear only once. The sequenced material came from blood. These receptors all come from a male donor with vitiligo.

V is TRBV11-3 and J is TRBJ2-1, with TRBD2 as a possible D gene (6 bases). The V end lost 5 bases, the J end lost 7 bases, and 15 bases lay between the germline ends. Looked up from germline, CDR1 is SGHNT and CDR2 is YENEEA. CDR3 length equals 14 residues. The CDR3 sequence is CASSRRAKGNEQFF. As DNA, the CDR3 is TGTGCCAGCAGCCGGAGGGCCAAGGGAAATGAGCAGTTCTTC.

The CDR3 loop reads CASSPAGGTDYNEQFF. The CDR3 DNA follows: TGTGCCAGCAGCCCAGCAGGGGGCACAGACTACAATGAGCAGTTCTTC. The rearrangement joins TRBV7-2 to TRBJ2-1; 8 bases are shared with TRBD1. V lost 5 bases, J lost 3 bases, and 9 bases stayed unmatched. Germline V gene lookup returns CDR1 SGHTA and CDR2 FQGNSA. The CDR3 length is 16 residues.

J is TRBJ1-2 and V is TRBV5-4, with 8 nucleotides matching TRBD1. The CDR3 totals 15 residues. The germline V gene encodes CDR1 SGHNT and CDR2 YYREEE (reference sequence). J was trimmed by 0 bases and V by 3 bases; bases with no gene match: 4. The CDR3 sequence is CASSSDRGSNYGYTF. DNA of the CDR3: TGTGCCAGCAGCTCTGACAGGGGCTCTAACTATGGCTACACCTTC.

The chain joins TRBV7-2 to TRBJ2-5, with 7 positions matching TRBD2. V trimming: 1 base; J trimming: 2 bases; junction bases outside the gene matches: 4. CDR1 and CDR2 (germline): SGHTA, FQGNSA. This CDR3 has 15 amino acids. In nucleotides, the CDR3 is TGTGCCAGCAGCTTAGTAGCGGGCCCTCAAGAGACCCAGTACTTC. It encodes CASSLVAGPQETQYF.

V is TRBV5-1 and J is TRBJ1-4; D unresolved. Trimming removed 2 bases from V and 4 bases from J, with 9 bases in between. The CDR3 totals 14 residues. Germline V CDR1 and CDR2: SGHRS, YFSETQ. The CDR3 coding sequence is TGCGCCAGCAGCTTAAGCGCCTTTAATGAAAAACTGTTTTTT. This translates into CASSLSAFNEKLFF.

The V and J genes are TRBV4-1 and TRBJ2-3, with 8 bases aligning to TRBD2. Unmatched junction bases numbered 20, after V lost 11 bases and J lost 1 base. Per germline, CDR1 MGHRA and CDR2 YSYEKL. The CDR3 is 18 amino acids. The CDR3 coding sequence is TGCGCCTCCTCGGGGGCCAGCGGGAGAGGCTCGGGCACAGATACGCAGTATTTT. Its translation is CASSGASGRGSGTDTQYF.

The rearrangement uses TRBV7-8 and TRBJ2-2, with D tentatively TRBD2 (6 bases). V lost 1 base and J lost 8, with 8 bases in between. CDR1 and CDR2 from the germline V gene are SGHVS and FQNEAQ. The CDR3 extends over 13 amino acids. CDR3 region: CASSLGGVGELFF. DNA for the CDR3: TGTGCCAGCAGCTTAGGCGGGGTGGGGGAGCTGTTTTTT.

This chain connects TRBV28 to TRBJ1-2; 9 positions match TRBD1. Unmatched junction bases numbered 13, after V lost 5 bases and J lost 6 bases. From germline, CDR1 is MDHEN and CDR2 SYDVKM. The CDR3 has 16 amino acids. CDR3 amino acids: CASSIPQGARIHGYTF. Written as DNA, the CDR3 is TGTGCCAGCAGTATCCCACAGGGGGCAAGAATCCATGGCTACACCTTC.

The rearrangement joins TRBV6-5 to TRBJ2-7; 8 bases align to TRBD1. After removal of 5 bases from V and 6 bases from J, the junction contained 6 bases not matched to a gene. The CDR3 covers 13 residues. In germline, CDR1 is MNHEY, CDR2 SVGAGI. The DNA for the CDR3 is TGTGCCAGCAGTGAACAGGACAGGGCCGAGCAGTACTTC. Protein product: CASSEQDRAEQYF.

V usage is TRBV5-1 and J usage is TRBJ2-3; 14 nucleotides line up with TRBD2. After removal of 0 bases from V and 4 bases from J, the junction contained 7 bases not matched to a gene. Germline CDR1 and CDR2: SGHRS and YFSETQ. The CDR3 has 18 amino acids. The CDR3 reads CASSLDPPGLAGADTQYF. The CDR3 DNA is TGCGCCAGCAGCTTGGATCCGCCGGGACTAGCGGGAGCAGATACGCAGTATTTT.

The chain couples TRBV5-6 to TRBJ2-3; D remains ambiguous. CDR3 length equals 11 residues. V lost 3 bases and J lost 7, with 6 bases in between. The V gene's germline CDR1 is SGHDT and CDR2 YYEEEE. CDR3 nucleotides: TGTGCCAGCAGCTCAGGCAATACGCAGTATTTT. This sequence encodes CASSSGNTQYF.

The V gene is TRBV9, the J gene TRBJ2-5; 7 nucleotides match TRBD2. This CDR3 comprises 17 residues. Germline trimming cut 4 bases from V and 5 bases from J; bases unmatched to any gene: 17. The germline gives CDR1 SGDLS, CDR2 YYNGEE. In DNA, the CDR3 is TGTGCCAGCAGCCCCCGGGGCATTCCGGGAGGCCTTGAGACCCAGTACTTC. Protein product: CASSPRGIPGGLETQYF.

CDR3: CASSLRGAHEQYF. DNA for the CDR3: TGTGCCAGCAGTTTGCGGGGGGCCCACGAGCAGTACTTC. The chain is built from TRBV28 and TRBJ2-7; 8 bases are shared with TRBD2. The CDR3 sequence is 13 residues long. With 3 bases clipped from V and 5 bases from J, the junction kept 3 bases outside the gene matches. Germline-derived CDR1 and CDR2 are MDHEN and SYDVKM. Supplemented by reference TRBV28 and TRBJ2-7, the full variable domain reads DVKVTQSSRYLVKRTGEKVFLECVQDMDHENMFWYRQDPGLGLRLIYFSYDVKMKEKGDIPEGYSVSREKKERFSLILESASTNQTSMYLCASSLRGAHEQYFGPGTRLTVT.

This rearrangement joins TRBV25-1 to TRBJ2-3; 9 bases agree with TRBD2. This CDR3 spans 16 amino acids. The V segment lost 6 bases and the J segment 3 bases; nucleotides outside the gene matches: 10. Germline V gene lookup returns CDR1 MGHDK and CDR2 SYGVNS. The CDR3 reads CASSARSREGTDTQYF. The CDR3 bases are TGTGCCAGCAGCGCGCGCTCGCGGGAGGGGACAGATACGCAGTATTTT.

The V call is TRBV5-4, the J call TRBJ2-7; 9 nucleotides line up with TRBD1. The CDR3 is made up of 13 amino acids. CDR1 is SGHNT, CDR2 YYREEE, per germline (reference sequence). V shed 4 bases and J 5 bases; nucleotides not matched to a gene: 4. The DNA of the CDR3 is TGTGCCAGCAGCATCCGGACAGGGGACGAGCAGTACTTC. This codes for CASSIRTGDEQYF.

This chain connects TRBV4-3 to TRBJ2-7, with unresolved D. This CDR3 is built from 13 residues. Germline lookup yields CDR1 LGHNA and CDR2 YSLEER. The germline V and J ends were trimmed by 4 bases and 7 bases, with 14 bases remaining between them. CDR3 DNA: TGCGCCAGCAGCCGTAAGGCGACTGCGGAGCAGTACTTC. Translated: CASSRKATAEQYF.

The rearrangement uses TRBV27 and TRBJ2-7; the match to TRBD2 covers 9 bases. Germline V gene sequence: CDR1 MNHEY, CDR2 SMNVEV (reference sequence). CDR3 length equals 16 residues. J lost 3 bases, V lost 2 bases, and 8 bases had no gene match. The CDR3 loop reads CASSLNAAGGFYEQYF. As DNA, the CDR3 is TGTGCCAGCAGTTTAAACGCAGCGGGAGGATTCTACGAGCAGTACTTC.

This chain uses TRBV7-2 with TRBJ2-1; 10 bases map to TRBD1. V lost 5 bases, J lost 7 bases, and 8 bases stayed unmatched. The CDR3 contains 15 residues. Germline V CDR1 and CDR2: SGHTA, FQGNSA. As DNA, the CDR3 is TGTGCCAGCAGCATCCCGGGACAGGGGAGTAATGAGCAGTTCTTC. Translated, it gives CASSIPGQGSNEQFF.

This clone was observed once. The chain couples TRBV6-1 to TRBJ2-7, with D perhaps TRBD2 (6 bases). Trimming took off 2 bases at V and 9 bases at J, with 17 bases between the two ends. This CDR3 is built from 14 residues. Germline V gene sequence: CDR1 MNHNS, CDR2 SASEGT. The CDR3 coding sequence is TGTGCCAGCAGTGAATTGGAGGGGAGTGTAGGGCAGTACTTC. It specifies CASSELEGSVGQYF.

This clone was seen only a few times. The chain employs TRBV11-3 and TRBJ1-1; 8 bases match TRBD1. This CDR3 spans 13 amino acids. Germline V gene data show CDR1 as SGHNT and CDR2 as YENEEA. The J segment lost 7 bases and the V segment lost 1 base, leaving 2 bases of the junction unmatched. The CDR3 sequence is CASSLADRGEAFF. The CDR3 DNA follows: TGTGCCAGCAGCTTAGCCGACAGGGGTGAAGCTTTCTTT.

V is TRBV15 and J is TRBJ2-1, with 9 nucleotides matching TRBD2. Germline CDR1 reads LNHNV; CDR2 reads YYDKDF (reference sequence). Unmatched junction bases numbered 4, after V lost 0 bases and J lost 7 bases. CDR3 size: 15 residues. The CDR3 here is CATSRDAGGGNEQFF. The DNA of the CDR3 is TGTGCCACCAGCAGAGATGCGGGAGGGGGGAATGAGCAGTTCTTC.